This T cell receptor (beta chain) was recorded in a study of memory CD4+ T cells and cytomegalovirus serostatus. This CDR3 has 11 amino acids. The V and J ends lost 5 bases and 8 bases respectively, with 9 bases between them. Germline lookup yields CDR1 GTSNPN and CDR2 SVGIG (reference sequence). The authors' processing: Out-of-frame sequences were removed, leaving about 2,300,000 distinct TCRbeta sequences. Clones were read by immunoSEQ multiplex PCR, and TCRdb kept only the in-frame ones, dropping some. V and J calls and clone size come straight from that table; D and trimming were deduced from the DNA. The sample yields more than 50,000 clones, about 78% seen once. Single viable CD3+CD4+CD8-CD45RO+ cells were sorted as the memory CD4+ T cells. Serostatus was set by detecting CMV pp150, pp28, p38, p52 IgG. In regard to this clone: What it binds is not known.

Regarding the study as a whole: Each of approximately 69 CMV-associated TCRbeta sequences occurred in one to five individuals. The CMV-associated TCR signature appears largely within the CD4+ memory repertoire.

Specimen: memory CD4+ T cells from blood. V is TRBV30 and J is TRBJ1-4; D gene uncertain. The clonotype comes from an adult in good health and CMV-seronegative. The CDR3: CAWRQREKLFF. The CDR3 DNA is TGTGCCTGGCGGCAGAGGGAAAAACTGTTTTTT.